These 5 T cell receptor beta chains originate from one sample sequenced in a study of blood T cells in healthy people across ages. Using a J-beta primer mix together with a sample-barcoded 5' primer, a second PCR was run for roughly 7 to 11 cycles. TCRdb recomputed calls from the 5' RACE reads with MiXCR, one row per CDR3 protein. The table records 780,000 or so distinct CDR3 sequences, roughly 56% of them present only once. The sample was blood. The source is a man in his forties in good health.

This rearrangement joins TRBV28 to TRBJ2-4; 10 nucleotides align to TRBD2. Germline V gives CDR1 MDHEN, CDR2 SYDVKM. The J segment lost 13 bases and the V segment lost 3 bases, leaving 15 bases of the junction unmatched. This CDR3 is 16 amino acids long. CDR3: CASSFVGLAENNEQYF. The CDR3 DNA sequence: TGTGCCAGCAGTTTTGTCGGACTAGCGGAGAACAATGAGCAGTACTTC. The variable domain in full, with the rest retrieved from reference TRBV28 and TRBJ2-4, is DVKVTQSSRYLVKRTGEKVFLECVQDMDHENMFWYRQDPGLGLRLIYFSYDVKMKEKGDIPEGYSVSREKKERFSLILESASTNQTSMYLCASSFVGLAENNEQYFGAGTRLSVL.

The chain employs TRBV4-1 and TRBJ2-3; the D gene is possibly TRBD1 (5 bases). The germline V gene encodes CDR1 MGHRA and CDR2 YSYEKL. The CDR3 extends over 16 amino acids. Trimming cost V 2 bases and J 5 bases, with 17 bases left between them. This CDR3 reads CASSQWTTGGGDTQYF. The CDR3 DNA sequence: TGCGCCAGCAGCCAATGGACAACCGGCGGTGGAGATACGCAGTATTTT.

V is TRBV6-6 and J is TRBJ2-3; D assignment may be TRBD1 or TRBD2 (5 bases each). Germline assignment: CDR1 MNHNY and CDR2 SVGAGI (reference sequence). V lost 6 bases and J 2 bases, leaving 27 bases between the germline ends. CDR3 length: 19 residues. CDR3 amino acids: CASSQWGRRPHTHTDTQYF. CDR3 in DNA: TGTGCCAGCAGCCAGTGGGGACGCCGACCCCACACACACACAGATACGCAGTATTTT.

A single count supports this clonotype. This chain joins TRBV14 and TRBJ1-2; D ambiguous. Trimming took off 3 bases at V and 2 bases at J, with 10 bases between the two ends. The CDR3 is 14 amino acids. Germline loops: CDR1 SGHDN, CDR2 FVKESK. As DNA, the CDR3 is TGTGCCAGCAGCCAGAATCTGGGGAACTATGGCTACACCTTC. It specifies CASSQNLGNYGYTF.

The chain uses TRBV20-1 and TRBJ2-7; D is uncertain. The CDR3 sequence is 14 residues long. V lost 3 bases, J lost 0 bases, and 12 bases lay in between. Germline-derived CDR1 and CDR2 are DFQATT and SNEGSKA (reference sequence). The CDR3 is CSARKVGYSYEQYF. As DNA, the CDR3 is TGCAGTGCTAGGAAGGTTGGATACTCCTACGAGCAGTACTTC.